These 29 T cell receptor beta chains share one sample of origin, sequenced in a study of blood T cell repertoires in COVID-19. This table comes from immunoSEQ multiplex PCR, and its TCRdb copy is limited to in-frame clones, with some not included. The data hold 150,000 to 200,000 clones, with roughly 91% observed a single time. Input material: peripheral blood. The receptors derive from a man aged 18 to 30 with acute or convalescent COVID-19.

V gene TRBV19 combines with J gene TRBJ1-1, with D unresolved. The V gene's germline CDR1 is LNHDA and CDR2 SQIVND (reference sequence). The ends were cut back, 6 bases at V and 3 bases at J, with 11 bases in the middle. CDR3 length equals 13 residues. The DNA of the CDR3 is TGTGCCAGTAGCCCGTTTTTGTACACTGAAGCTTTCTTT. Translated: CASSPFLYTEAFF.

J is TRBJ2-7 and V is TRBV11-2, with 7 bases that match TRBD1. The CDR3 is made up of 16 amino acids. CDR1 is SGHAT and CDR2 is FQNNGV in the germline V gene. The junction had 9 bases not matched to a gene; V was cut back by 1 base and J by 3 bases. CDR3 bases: TGTGCCAGCAGCTTAGTTGTTTCGGCAGGGGGCTACGAGCAGTACTTC. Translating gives CASSLVVSAGGYEQYF.

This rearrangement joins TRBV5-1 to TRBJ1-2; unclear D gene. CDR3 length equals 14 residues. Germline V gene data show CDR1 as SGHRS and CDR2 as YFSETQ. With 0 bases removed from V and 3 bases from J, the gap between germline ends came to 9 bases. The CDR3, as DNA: TGCGCCAGCAGCTTGGTTCCAGGTGACTATGGCTACACCTTC. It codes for CASSLVPGDYGYTF.

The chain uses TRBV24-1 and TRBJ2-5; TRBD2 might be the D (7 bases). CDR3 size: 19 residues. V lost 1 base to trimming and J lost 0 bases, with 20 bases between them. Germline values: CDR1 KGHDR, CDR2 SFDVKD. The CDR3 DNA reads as TGTGCCACCAGTGATTTAAGGGGACGAACAGGGAGGGACCAAGAGACCCAGTACTTC. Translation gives CATSDLRGRTGRDQETQYF.

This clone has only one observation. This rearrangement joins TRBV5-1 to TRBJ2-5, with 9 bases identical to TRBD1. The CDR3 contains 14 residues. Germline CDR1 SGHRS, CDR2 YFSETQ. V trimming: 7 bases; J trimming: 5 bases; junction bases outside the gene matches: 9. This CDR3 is CASAPQGAGETQYF. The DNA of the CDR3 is TGCGCCAGCGCCCCACAGGGGGCGGGGGAGACCCAGTACTTC.

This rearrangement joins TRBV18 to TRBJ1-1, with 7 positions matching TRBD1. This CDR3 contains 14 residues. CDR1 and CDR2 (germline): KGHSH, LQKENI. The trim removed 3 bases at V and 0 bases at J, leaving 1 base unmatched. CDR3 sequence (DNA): TGTGCCAGCTCACCGGACAGGATGAACACTGAAGCTTTCTTT. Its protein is CASSPDRMNTEAFF.

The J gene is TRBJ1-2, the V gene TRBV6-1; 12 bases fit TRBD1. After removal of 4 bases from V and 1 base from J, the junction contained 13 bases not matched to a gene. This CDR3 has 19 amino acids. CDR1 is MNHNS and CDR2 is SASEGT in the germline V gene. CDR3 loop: CASSGPGQGALPINYGYTF. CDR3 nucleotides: TGTGCCAGCAGTGGTCCGGGACAGGGGGCATTACCGATTAACTATGGCTACACCTTC.

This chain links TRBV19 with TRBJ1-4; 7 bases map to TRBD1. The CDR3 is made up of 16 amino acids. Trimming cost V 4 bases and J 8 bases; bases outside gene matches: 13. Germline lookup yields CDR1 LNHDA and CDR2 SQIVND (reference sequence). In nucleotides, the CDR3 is TGTGCCAGTAGTACTGATCGAGGGGGCCTAATGGAAAAACTGTTTTTT. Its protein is CASSTDRGGLMEKLFF.

The chain's CDR3 is CASSPRPTGPSGFRSYEQYF. CDR3 nucleotides: TGTGCCAGCAGCCCCAGACCAACCGGGCCTAGCGGGTTTCGCTCCTACGAGCAGTACTTC. The rearrangement links TRBV6-2 or TRBV6-3 to TRBJ2-7, with 8 bases lining up with TRBD2. The germline CDR1 and CDR2 sequences are MNHEY and SVGEGT. The CDR3 loop spans 20 amino acids. With V trimmed by 6 bases and J by 0 bases, 22 bases remained unmatched.

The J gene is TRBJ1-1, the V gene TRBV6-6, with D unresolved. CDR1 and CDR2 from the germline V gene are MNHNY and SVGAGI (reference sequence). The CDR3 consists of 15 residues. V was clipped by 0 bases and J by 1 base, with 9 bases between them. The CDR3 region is CASSYSSQPNTEAFF. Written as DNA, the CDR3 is TGTGCCAGCAGTTACTCGAGTCAACCGAACACTGAAGCTTTCTTT.

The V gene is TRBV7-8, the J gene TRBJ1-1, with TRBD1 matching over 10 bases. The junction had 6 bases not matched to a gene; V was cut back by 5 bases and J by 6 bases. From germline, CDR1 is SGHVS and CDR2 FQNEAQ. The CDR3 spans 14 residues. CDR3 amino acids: CASSPRQGAAEAFF. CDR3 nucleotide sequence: TGTGCCAGCAGCCCACGACAGGGGGCGGCTGAAGCTTTCTTT. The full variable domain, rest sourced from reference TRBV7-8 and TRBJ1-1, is GAGVSQSPRYKVAKRGQDVALRCDPISGHVSLFWYQQALGQGPEFLTYFQNEAQLDKSGLPSDRFFAERPEGSVSTLKIQRTQQEDSAVYLCASSPRQGAAEAFFGQGTRLTVV.

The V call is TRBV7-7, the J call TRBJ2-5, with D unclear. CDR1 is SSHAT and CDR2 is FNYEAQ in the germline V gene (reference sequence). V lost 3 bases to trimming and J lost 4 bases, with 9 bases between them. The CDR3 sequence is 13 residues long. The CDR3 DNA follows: TGTGCCAGCAGCTTCCCGGGTCGAGAGACCCAGTACTTC. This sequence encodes CASSFPGRETQYF.

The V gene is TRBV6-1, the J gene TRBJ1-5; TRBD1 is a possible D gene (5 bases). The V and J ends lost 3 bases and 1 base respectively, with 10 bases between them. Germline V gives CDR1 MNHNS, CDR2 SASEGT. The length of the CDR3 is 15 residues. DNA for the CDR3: TGTGCCAGCAGTGAGTTCCACAGGAGCAATCAGCCCCAGCATTTT. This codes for CASSEFHRSNQPQHF.

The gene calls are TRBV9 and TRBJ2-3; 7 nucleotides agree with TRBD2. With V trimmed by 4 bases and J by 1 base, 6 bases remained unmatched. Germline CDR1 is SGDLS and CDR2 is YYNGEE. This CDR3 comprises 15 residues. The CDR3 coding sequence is TGTGCCAGCAGCTTGACTAGCCAGCGCACAGATACGCAGTATTTT. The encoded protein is CASSLTSQRTDTQYF. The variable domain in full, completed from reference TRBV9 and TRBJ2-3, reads DSGVTQTPKHLITATGQRVTLRCSPRSGDLSVYWYQQSLDQGLQFLIQYYNGEERAKGNILERFSAQQFPDLHSELNLSSLELGDSALYFCASSLTSQRTDTQYFGPGTRLTVL.

Here the CDR3 reads CASSTYNEQFF. For the CDR3, the DNA is TGTGCCAGTAGTACTTACAATGAGCAGTTCTTC. The chain couples TRBV19 to TRBJ2-1; no clear D gene. V shed 4 bases and J shed 4 bases, with 2 bases lying between them. From germline, CDR1 is LNHDA and CDR2 SQIVND (reference sequence). This CDR3 is built from 11 residues.

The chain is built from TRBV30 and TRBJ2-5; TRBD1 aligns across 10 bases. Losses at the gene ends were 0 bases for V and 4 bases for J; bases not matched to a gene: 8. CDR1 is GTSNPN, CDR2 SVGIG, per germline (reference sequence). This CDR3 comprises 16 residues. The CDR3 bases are TGTGCCTGGAGTGTAGGTTGGGACAGGGGAGCAGAGACCCAGTACTTC. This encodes CAWSVGWDRGAETQYF.

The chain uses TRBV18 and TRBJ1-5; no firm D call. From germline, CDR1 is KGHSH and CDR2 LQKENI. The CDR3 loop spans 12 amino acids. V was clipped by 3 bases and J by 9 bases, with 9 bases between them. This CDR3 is CASSPSGRPQHF. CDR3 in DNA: TGTGCCAGCTCACCCTCCGGGAGGCCCCAGCATTTT.

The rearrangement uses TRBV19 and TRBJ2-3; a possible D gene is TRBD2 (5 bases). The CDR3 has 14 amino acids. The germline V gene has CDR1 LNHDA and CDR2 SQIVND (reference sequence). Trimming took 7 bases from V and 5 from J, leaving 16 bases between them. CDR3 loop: CASKPGGARDTQYF. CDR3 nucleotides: TGTGCCAGTAAGCCCGGAGGTGCGAGAGATACGCAGTATTTT. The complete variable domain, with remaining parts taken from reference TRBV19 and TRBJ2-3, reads DGGITQSPKYLFRKEGQNVTLSCEQNLNHDAMYWYRQDPGQGLRLIYYSQIVNDFQKGDIAEGYSVSREKKESFPLTVTSAQKNPTAFYLCASKPGGARDTQYFGPGTRLTVL.

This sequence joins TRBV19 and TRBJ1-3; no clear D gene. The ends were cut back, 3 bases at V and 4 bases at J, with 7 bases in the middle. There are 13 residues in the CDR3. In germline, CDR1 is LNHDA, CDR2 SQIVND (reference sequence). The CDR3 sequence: CASSISGGNTIYF. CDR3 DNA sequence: TGTGCCAGTAGTATTTCGGGAGGAAACACCATATATTTT.

CDR3 sequence reads: CASSPGQISNQPQHF. As DNA, the CDR3 is TGTGCCAGCAGCCCAGGACAGATTAGCAATCAGCCCCAGCATTTT. V and J are TRBV5-8 and TRBJ1-5, with D possibly matching TRBD1 (6 bases). CDR1 and CDR2 (germline): SGHTS, YDEGEE. This CDR3 is 15 amino acids long. V was clipped by 4 bases and J by 0 bases, with 11 bases between them.

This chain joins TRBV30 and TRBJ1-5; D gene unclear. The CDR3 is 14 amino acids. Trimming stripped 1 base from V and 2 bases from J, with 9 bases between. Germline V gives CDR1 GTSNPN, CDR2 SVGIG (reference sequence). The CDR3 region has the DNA TGTGCCTGGAGTGGGGCAGCCCGCAATCAGCCCCAGCATTTT. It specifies CAWSGAARNQPQHF.

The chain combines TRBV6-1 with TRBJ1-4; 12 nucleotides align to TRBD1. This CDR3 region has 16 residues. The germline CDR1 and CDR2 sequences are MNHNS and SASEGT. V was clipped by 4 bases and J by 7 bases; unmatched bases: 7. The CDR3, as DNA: TGTGCCAGCAGTGTGGGACAGGGGGCGGTTGGTGAAAAACTGTTTTTT. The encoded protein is CASSVGQGAVGEKLFF.

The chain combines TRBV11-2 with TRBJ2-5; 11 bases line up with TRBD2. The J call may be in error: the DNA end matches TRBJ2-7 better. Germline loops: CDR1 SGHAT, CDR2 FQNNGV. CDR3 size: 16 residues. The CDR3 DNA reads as TGTGCCAGCAGCCTGCGGACTAGCGGGCAGTCCTACGAGCAGTACTTC. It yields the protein CASSLRTSGQSYEQYF.

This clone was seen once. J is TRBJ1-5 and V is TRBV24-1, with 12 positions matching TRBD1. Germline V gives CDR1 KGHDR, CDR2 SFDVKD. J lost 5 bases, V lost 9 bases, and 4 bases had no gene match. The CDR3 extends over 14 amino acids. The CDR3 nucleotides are TGTGCCACCTGGGACAGGGGGCTCCATCAGCCCCAGCATTTT. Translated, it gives CATWDRGLHQPQHF.

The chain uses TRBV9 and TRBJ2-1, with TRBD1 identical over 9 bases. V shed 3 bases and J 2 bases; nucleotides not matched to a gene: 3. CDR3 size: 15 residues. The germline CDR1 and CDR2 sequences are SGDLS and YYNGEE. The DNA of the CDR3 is TGTGCCAGCAGCGGTGGACAGGGGCCCTACAATGAGCAGTTCTTC. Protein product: CASSGGQGPYNEQFF.

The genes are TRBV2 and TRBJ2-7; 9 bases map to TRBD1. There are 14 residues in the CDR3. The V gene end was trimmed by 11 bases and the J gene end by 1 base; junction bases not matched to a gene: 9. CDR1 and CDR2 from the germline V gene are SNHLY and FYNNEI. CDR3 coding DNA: TGTGCCTGTTTCCGGGACAGGGTTTCCTACGAGCAGTACTTC. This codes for CACFRDRVSYEQYF.

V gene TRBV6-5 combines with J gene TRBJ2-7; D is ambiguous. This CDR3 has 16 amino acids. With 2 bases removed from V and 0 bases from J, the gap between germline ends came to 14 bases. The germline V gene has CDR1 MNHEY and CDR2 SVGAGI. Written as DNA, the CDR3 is TGTGCCAGCAGTTACAAAAGTGAGAACCCCTCCTACGAGCAGTACTTC. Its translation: CASSYKSENPSYEQYF.

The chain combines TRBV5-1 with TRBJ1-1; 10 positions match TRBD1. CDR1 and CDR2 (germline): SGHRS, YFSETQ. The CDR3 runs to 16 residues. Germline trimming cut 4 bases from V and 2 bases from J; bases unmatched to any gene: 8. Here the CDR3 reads CASSPGQGRVNTEAFF. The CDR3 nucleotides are TGCGCCAGCAGCCCGGGACAGGGGAGAGTTAACACTGAAGCTTTCTTT.

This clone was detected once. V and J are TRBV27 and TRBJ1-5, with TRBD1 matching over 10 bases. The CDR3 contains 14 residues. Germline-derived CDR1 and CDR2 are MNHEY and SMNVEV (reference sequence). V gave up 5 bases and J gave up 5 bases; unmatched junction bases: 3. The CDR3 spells CASSRQGADQPQHF. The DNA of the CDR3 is TGTGCCAGCAGTAGACAGGGGGCCGATCAGCCCCAGCATTTT.